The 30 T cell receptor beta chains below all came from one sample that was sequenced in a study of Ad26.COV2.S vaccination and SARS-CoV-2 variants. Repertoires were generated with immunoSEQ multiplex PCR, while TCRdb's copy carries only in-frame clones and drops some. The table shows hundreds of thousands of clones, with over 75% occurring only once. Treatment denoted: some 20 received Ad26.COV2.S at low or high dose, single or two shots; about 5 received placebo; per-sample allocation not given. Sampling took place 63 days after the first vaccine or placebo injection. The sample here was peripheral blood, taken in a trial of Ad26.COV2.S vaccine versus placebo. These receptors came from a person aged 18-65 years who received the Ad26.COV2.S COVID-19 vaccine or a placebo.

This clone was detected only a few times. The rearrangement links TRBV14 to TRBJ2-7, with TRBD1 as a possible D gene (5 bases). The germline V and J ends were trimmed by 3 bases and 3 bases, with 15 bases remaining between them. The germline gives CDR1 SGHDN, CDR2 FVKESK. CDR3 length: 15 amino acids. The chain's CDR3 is CASSHWGRQGYEQYF. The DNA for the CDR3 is TGTGCCAGCAGCCACTGGGGAAGGCAGGGCTACGAGCAGTACTTC.

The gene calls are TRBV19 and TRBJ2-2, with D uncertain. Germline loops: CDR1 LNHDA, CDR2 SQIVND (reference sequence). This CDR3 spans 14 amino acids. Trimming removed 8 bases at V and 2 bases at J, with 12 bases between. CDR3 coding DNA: TGTGCCAGTCGGAACAGACAAAACACCGGGGAGCTGTTTTTT. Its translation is CASRNRQNTGELFF. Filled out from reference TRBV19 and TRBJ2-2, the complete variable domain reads DGGITQSPKYLFRKEGQNVTLSCEQNLNHDAMYWYRQDPGQGLRLIYYSQIVNDFQKGDIAEGYSVSREKKESFPLTVTSAQKNPTAFYLCASRNRQNTGELFFGEGSRLTVL.

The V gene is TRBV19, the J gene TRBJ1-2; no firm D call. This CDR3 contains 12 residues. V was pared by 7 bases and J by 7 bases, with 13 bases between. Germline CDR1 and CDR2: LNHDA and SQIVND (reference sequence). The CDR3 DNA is TGTGCCAGTAACGAGGTCGGCGGTGGCTACACCTTC. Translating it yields CASNEVGGGYTF.

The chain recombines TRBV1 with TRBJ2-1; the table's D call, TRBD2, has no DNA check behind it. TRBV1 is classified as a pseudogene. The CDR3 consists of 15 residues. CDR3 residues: CTSSQRGSGWYEQFF. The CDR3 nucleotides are TGCACCAGCAGCCAACGGGGGTCGGGGTGGTATGAGCAGTTCTTC.

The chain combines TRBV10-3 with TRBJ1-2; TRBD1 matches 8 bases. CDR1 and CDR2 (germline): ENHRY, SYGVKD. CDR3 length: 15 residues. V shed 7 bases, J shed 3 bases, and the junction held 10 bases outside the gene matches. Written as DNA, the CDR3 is TGTGCCATCAACGACCGGGACAGGATGTACTATGGCTACACCTTC. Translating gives CAINDRDRMYYGYTF.

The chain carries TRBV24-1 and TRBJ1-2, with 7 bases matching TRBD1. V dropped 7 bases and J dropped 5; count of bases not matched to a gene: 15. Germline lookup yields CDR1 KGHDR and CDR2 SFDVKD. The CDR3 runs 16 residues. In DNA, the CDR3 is TGTGCCACCAGCGATAGGACAGGCCCCACATTATATGGCTACACCTTC. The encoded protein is CATSDRTGPTLYGYTF.

The CDR3 here is CASSYSGGRGDTQYF. The CDR3 DNA sequence: TGTGCCAGCAGTTACTCAGGGGGGAGAGGAGATACGCAGTATTTT. The chain couples TRBV6-6 to TRBJ2-3; D tentatively reads TRBD1 or TRBD2 (6 bases each). This CDR3 region has 15 residues. V lost 0 bases, J lost 5 bases, and 12 bases lay in between. The germline gives CDR1 MNHNY, CDR2 SVGAGI (reference sequence).

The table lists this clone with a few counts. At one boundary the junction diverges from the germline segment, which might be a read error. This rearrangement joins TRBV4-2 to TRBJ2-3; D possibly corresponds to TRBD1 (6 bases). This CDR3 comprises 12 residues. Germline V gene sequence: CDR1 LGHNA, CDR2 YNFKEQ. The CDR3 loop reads CASSQQQGAVDF. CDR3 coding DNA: TGTGCCAGCAGCCAACAACAGGGAGCCGTGGATTTT.

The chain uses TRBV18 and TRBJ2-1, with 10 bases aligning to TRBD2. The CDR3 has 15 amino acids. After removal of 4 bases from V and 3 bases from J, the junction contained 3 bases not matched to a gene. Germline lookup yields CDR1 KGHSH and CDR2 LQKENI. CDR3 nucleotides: TGTGCCAGCTCACTAGCGGGAGGCGTCTACAATGAGCAGTTCTTC. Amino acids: CASSLAGGVYNEQFF.

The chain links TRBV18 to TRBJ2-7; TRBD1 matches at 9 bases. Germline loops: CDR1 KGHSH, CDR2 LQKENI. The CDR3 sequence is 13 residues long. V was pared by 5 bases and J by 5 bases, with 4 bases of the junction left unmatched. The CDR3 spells CASSFRDRDEQYF. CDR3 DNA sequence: TGTGCCAGCTCATTCCGGGACAGGGACGAGCAGTACTTC.

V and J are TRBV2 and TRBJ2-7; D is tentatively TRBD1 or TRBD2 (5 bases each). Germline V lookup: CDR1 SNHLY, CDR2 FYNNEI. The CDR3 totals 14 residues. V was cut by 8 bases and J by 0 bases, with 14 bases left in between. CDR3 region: CASGELGTSYEQYF. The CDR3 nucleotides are TGTGCCAGCGGGGAGTTGGGGACCTCCTACGAGCAGTACTTC. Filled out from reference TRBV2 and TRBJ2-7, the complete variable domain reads EPEVTQTPSHQVTQMGQEVILRCVPISNHLYFYWYRQILGQKVEFLVSFYNNEISEKSEIFDDQFSVERPDGSNFTLKIRSTKLEDSAMYFCASGELGTSYEQYFGPGTRLTVT.

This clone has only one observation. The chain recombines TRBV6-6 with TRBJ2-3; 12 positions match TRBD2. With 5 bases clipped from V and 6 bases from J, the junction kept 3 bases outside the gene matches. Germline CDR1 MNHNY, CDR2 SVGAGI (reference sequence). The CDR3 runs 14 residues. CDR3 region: CASSNLAGGDTQYF. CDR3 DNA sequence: TGTGCCAGCAGTAATCTAGCGGGGGGGGATACGCAGTATTTT.

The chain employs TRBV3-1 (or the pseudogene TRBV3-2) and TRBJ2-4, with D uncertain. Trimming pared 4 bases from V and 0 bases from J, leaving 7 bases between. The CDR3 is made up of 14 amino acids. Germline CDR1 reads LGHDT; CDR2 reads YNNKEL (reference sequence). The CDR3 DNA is TGTGCCAGCAGCCGAGACCTAGCCAAAAACATTCAGTACTTC. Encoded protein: CASSRDLAKNIQYF.

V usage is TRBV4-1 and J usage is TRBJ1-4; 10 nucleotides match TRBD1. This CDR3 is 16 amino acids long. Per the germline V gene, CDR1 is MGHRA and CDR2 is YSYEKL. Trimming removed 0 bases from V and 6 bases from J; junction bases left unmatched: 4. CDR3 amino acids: CASSQESGTGDEKLFF. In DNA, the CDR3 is TGCGCCAGCAGCCAAGAATCCGGGACAGGGGATGAAAAACTGTTTTTT.

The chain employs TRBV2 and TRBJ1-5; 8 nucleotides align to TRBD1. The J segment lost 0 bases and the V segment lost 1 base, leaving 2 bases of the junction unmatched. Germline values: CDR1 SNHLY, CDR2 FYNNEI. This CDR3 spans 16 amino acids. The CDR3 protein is CASSEGTGYSNQPQHF. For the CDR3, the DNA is TGTGCCAGCAGTGAAGGGACAGGGTATAGCAATCAGCCCCAGCATTTT.

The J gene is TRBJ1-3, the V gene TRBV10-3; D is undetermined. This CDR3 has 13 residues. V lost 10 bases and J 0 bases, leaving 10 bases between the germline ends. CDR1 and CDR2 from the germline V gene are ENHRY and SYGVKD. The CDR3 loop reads CATTQSSGNTIYF. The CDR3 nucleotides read TGTGCCACAACACAGAGCTCTGGAAACACCATATATTTT.

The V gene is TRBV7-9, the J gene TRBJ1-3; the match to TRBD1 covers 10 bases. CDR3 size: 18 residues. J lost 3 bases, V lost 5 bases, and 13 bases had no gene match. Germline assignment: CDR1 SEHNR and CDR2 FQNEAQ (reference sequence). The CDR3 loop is CASSLIPGTGEGGNTIYF. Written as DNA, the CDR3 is TGTGCCAGCAGCCTTATACCGGGGACAGGGGAAGGTGGAAACACCATATATTTT.

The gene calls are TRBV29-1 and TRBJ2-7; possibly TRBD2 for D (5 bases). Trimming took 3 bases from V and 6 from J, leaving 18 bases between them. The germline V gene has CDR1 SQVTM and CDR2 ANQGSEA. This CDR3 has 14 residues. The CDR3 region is CSVETTSLLGEQYF. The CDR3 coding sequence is TGCAGCGTTGAGACTACTAGTCTCCTGGGCGAGCAGTACTTC.

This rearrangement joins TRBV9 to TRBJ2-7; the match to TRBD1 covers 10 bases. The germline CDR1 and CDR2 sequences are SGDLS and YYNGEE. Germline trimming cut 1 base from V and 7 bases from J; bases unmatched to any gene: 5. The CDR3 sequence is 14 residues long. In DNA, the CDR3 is TGTGCCAGCAGCGTATCGGGACAGGGGTGGGAGCAGTACTTC. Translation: CASSVSGQGWEQYF.

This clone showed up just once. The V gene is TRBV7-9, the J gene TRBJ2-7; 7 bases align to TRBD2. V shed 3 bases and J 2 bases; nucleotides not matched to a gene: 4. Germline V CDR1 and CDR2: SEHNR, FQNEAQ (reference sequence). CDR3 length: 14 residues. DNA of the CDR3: TGTGCCAGCAGCTTGGGGGAGGGCCCCTACGAGCAGTACTTC. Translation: CASSLGEGPYEQYF. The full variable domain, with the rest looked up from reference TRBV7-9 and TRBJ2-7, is DTGVSQNPRHKITKRGQNVTFRCDPISEHNRLYWYRQTLGQGPEFLTYFQNEAQLEKSRLLSDRFSAERPKGSFSTLEIQRTEQGDSAMYLCASSLGEGPYEQYFGPGTRLTVT.

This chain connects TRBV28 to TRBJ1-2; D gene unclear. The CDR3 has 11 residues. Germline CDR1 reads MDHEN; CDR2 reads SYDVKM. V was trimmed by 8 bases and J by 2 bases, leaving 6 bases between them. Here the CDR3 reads CASQLNYGYTF. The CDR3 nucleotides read TGTGCCAGCCAGCTCAACTATGGCTACACCTTC.

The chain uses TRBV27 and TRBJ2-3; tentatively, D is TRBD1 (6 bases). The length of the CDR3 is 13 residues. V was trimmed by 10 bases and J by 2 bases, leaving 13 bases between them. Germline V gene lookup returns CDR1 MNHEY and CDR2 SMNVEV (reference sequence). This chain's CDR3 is CAIGGGNTDTQYF. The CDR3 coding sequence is TGTGCCATAGGGGGTGGTAACACAGATACGCAGTATTTT.

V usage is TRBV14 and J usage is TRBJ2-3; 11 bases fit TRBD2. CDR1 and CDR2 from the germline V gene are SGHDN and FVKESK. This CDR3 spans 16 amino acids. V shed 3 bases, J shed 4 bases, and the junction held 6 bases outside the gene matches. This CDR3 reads CASSHTLAGVSDTQYF. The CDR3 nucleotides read TGTGCCAGCAGCCACACACTAGCGGGAGTGTCAGATACGCAGTATTTT.

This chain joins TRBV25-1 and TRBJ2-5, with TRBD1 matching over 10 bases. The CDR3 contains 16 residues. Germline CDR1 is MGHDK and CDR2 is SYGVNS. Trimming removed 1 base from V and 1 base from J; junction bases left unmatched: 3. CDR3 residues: CASSELGDRGQETQYF. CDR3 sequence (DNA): TGTGCCAGCAGTGAATTGGGGGACAGGGGCCAAGAGACCCAGTACTTC.

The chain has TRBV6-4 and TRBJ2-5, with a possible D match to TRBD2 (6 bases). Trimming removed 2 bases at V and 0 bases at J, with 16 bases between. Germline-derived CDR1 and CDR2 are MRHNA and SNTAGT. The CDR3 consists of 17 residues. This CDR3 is CASSDTFGRRDQETQYF. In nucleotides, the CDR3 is TGTGCCAGCAGTGACACTTTCGGGAGACGCGACCAAGAGACCCAGTACTTC.

CDR3 nucleotides: TGCGCCAGCAGCTTGATACCCCCTGGGGCCAATGAGCAGTTCTTC. It codes for CASSLIPPGANEQFF. V gene TRBV5-1 combines with J gene TRBJ2-1, with TRBD1 as a possible D gene (5 bases). This CDR3 comprises 15 residues. Germline assignment: CDR1 SGHRS and CDR2 YFSETQ. Trimming took 1 base from V and 6 from J, leaving 14 bases between them.

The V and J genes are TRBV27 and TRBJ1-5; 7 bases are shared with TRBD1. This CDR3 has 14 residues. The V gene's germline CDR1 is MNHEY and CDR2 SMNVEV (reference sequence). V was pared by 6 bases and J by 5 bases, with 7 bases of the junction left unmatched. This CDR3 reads CASSRTGVDQPQHF. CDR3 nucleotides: TGTGCCAGCAGCCGAACAGGGGTAGATCAGCCCCAGCATTTT.

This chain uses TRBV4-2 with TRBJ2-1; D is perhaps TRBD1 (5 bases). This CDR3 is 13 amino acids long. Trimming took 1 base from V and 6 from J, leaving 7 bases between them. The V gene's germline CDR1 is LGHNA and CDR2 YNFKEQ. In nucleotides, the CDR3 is TGTGCCAGCAGCCAAGGCAGGGCCAATGAGCAGTTCTTC. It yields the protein CASSQGRANEQFF.

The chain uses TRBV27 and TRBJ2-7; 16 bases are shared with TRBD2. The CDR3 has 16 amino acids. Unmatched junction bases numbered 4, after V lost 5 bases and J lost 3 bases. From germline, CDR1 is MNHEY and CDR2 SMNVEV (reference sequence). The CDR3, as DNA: TGTGCCAGCAGTCCCGGGACTAGCGGGAGGGACTACGAGCAGTACTTC. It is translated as CASSPGTSGRDYEQYF.

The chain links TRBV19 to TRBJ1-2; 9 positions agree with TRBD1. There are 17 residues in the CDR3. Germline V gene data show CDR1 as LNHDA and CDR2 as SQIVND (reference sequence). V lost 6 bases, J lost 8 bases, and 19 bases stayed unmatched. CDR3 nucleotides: TGTGCCAGTAGGCCTACGTGGGACAGGGAGTCAAGTAACGGCTACACCTTC. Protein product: CASRPTWDRESSNGYTF.